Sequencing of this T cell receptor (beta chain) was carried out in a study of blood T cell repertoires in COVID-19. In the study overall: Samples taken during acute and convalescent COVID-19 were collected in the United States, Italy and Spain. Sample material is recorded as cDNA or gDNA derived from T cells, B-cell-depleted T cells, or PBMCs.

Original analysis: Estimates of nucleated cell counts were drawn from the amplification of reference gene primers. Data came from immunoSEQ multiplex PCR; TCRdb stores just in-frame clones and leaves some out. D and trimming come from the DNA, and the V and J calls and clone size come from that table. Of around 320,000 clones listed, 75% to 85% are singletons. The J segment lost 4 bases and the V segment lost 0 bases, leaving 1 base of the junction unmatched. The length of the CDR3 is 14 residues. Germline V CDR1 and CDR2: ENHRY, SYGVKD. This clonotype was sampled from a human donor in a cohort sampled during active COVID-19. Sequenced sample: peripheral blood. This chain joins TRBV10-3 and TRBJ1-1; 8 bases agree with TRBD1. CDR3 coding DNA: TGTGCCATCAGTGAGTCGGACAGGGCCACTGAAGCTTTCTTT. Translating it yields CAISESDRATEAFF.